This TCR beta chain was profiled in a study of blood T cell repertoires in COVID-19. This clone turned up a few times. CDR1 is MNHNY and CDR2 is SVGAGI in the germline V gene (reference sequence). The CDR3 has 13 residues. The trim removed 4 bases at V and 7 bases at J, leaving 5 bases unmatched. Measured with immunoSEQ multiplex PCR; TCRdb has only the in-frame clones, and not every one. The sample lists under 150,000 clones, 80% seen once, with under 2.5% in the top ten. The TCR originated in a man in his 70s with acute or convalescent COVID-19. The sequenced sample was peripheral blood. The chain joins TRBV6-6 to TRBJ1-1; 8 nucleotides match TRBD1. Here the CDR3 DNA reads TGTGCCAGCAGTTCCGGACAGGGAGGTGAAGCTTTCTTT. Protein sequence: CASSSGQGGEAFF.